This T cell receptor beta chain was retrieved from a study of CD8+ T cells in alopecia areata. Overall study results and limits: Among the cells sequenced in scalp samples are also the resident alphabeta T cells of normal skin. Affected lesional scalp, above all in alopecia totalis/universalis, was more clonal than normal scalp. Relative to mice, TCR sharing across patients was less clear, a difference possibly HLA-related.

Remarks on this clone: Its specificity is not known.

The length of the CDR3 is 14 residues. V shed 7 bases and J 8 bases; nucleotides not matched to a gene: 9. CDR1 is LNHDA and CDR2 is SQIVND in the germline V gene (reference sequence). Sequencing used cDNA as its template, made by extracting RNA and reverse transcribing it. Assay used: immunoSEQ multiplex PCR; TCRdb lists only in-frame clones, some missing. The sample lists over 2,500 clones, about two thirds occurring once. The chain employs TRBV19 and TRBJ2-1; 9 bases agree with TRBD1. The origin of this receptor is a human donor in good health. The sequenced sample consisted of skin. CDR3 sequence reads: CASTEGDREHEQFF. CDR3 nucleotide sequence: TGTGCCAGTACCGAAGGGGACAGGGAACATGAGCAGTTCTTC.